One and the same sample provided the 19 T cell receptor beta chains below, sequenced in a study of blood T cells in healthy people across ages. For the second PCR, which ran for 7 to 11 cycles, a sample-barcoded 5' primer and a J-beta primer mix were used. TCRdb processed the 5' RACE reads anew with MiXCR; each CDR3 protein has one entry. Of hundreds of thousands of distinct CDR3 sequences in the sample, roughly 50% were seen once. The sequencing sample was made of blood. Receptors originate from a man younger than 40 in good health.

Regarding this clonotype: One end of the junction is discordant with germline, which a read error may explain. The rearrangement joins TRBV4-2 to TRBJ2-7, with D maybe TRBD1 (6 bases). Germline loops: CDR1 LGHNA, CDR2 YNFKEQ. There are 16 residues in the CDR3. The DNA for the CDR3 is TGTGCCGGCAGCCAAGACCAAACAGGGTCCTCCTACGAGCAGTACTTC. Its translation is CAGSQDQTGSSYEQYF.

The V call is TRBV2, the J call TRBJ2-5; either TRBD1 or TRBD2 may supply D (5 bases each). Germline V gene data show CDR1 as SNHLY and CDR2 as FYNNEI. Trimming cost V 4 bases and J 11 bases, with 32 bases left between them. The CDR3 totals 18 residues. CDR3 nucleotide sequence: TGTGCCAGCAGTGCCCTCATCCCACCGGGACGGGGTATAAATGAGCAGTACTTC. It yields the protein CASSALIPPGRGINEQYF.

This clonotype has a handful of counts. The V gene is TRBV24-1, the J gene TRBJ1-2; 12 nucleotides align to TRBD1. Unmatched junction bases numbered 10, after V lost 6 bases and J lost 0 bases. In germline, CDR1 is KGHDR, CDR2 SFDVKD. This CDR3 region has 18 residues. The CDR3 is CATSPNRDRGRSNYGYTF. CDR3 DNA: TGTGCCACCAGTCCTAACCGGGACAGGGGGCGATCTAACTATGGCTACACCTTC.

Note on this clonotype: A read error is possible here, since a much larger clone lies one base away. Written as DNA, the CDR3 is TGTGCCAGCAGCTTCGCTTCCGGGGAGCTGTTTTTT. Encoded protein: CASSFASGELFF. The V and J genes are TRBV7-3 and TRBJ2-2, with D hard to call. CDR1 SGHTA and CDR2 FQGTGA come from the germline V gene. Trimming took off 3 bases at V and 6 bases at J, with 5 bases between the two ends. This CDR3 has 12 residues.

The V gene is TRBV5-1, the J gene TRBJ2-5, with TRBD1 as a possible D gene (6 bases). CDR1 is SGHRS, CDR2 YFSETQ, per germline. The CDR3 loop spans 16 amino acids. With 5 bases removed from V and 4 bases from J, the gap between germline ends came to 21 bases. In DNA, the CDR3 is TGCGCCAGCAGTTCTCTAAAACAGGGTCTGGGAGAGACCCAGTACTTC. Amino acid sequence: CASSSLKQGLGETQYF.

CDR3 protein: CASREGGPLGHEQYF. The CDR3 bases are TGTGCCAGCAGGGAGGGGGGGCCTTTAGGGCATGAGCAGTACTTC. The chain is built from TRBV2 and TRBJ2-5, with D possibly being TRBD2 (7 bases). The V end was cut by 6 bases, the J end by 11 bases, with 25 bases between. CDR3 size: 15 residues. CDR1 is SNHLY and CDR2 is FYNNEI in the germline V gene.

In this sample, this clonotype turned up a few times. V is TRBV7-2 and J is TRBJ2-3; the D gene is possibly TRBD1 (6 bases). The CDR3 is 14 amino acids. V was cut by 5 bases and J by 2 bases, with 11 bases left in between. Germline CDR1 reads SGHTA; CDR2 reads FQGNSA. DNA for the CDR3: TGTGCCAGCAGCGACGGACAGTTCACAGATACGCAGTATTTT. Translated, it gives CASSDGQFTDTQYF.

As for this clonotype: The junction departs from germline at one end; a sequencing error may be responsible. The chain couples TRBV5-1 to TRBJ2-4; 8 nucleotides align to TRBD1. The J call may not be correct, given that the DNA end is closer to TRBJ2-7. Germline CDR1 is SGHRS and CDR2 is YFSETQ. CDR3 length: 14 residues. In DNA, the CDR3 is TGTGCCAGCAGTTTACAACAGGGGGCCTACGAGCAGTACTTC. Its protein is CASSLQQGAYEQYF.

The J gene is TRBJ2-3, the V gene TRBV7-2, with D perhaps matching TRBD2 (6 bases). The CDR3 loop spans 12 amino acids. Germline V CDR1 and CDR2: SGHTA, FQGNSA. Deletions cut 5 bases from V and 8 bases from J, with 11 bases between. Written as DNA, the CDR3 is TGTGCCAGCAGCCGGGACTCGGGTACGCAGTATTTT. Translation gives CASSRDSGTQYF.

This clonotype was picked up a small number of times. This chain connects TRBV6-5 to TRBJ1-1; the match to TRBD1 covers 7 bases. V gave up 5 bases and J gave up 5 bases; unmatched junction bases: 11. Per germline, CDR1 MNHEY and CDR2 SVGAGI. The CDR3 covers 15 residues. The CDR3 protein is CASSENSGGWTEAFF. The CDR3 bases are TGTGCCAGCAGTGAAAACTCAGGGGGTTGGACTGAAGCTTTCTTT.

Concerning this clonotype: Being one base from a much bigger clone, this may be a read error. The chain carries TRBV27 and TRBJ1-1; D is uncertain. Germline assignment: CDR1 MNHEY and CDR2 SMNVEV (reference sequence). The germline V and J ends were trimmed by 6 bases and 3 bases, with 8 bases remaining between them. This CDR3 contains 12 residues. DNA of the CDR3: TGTGCCAGCAGGTCGACTTACACTGAAGCTTTCTTT. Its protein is CASRSTYTEAFF.

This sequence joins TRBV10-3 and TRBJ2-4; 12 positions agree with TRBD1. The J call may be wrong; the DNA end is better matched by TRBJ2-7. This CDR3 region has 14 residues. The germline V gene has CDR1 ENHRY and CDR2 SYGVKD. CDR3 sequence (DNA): TGTGCCATCAGTGACGGGACAGGGGGCGACGAGCAGTACTTC. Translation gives CAISDGTGGDEQYF.

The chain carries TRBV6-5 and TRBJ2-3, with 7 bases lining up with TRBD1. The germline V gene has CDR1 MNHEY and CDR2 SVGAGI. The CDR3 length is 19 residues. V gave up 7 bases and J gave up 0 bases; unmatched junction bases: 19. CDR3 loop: CASIRDSRSSSSSTDTQYF. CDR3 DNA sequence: TGTGCCAGCATTAGGGACAGCCGATCCTCGAGCTCTAGCACAGATACGCAGTATTTT.

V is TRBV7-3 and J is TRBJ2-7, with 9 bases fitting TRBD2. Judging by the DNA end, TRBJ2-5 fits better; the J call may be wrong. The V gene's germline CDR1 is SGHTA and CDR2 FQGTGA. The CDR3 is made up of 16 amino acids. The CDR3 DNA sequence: TGTGCCAGCAGCTTAGGGCGGGGGGGCTCCTCAGAGACCCAGTACTTC. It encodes CASSLGRGGSSETQYF.

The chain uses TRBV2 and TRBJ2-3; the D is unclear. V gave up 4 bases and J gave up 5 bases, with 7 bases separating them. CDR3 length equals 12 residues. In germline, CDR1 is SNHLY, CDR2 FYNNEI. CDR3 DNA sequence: TGTGCCAGCAGTGTACACGGAGATACGCAGTATTTT. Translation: CASSVHGDTQYF.

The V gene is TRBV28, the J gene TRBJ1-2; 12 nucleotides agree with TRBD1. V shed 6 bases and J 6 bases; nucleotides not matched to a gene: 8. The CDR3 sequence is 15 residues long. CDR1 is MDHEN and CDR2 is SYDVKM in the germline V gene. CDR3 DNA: TGTGCCAGCAGGGGGACAGGGGGCGCTTTCCATGGCTACACCTTC. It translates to CASRGTGGAFHGYTF.

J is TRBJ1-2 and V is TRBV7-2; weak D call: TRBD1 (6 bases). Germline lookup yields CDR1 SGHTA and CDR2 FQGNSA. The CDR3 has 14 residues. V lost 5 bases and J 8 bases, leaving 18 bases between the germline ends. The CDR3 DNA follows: TGTGCCAGCAGCGCGGCCGCACAGGGCAGGGGCTACACCTTC. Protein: CASSAAAQGRGYTF.

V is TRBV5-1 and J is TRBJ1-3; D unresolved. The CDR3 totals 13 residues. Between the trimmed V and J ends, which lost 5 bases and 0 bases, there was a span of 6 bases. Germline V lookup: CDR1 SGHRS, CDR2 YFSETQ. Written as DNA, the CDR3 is TGCGCCAGCAGTGACCTCTCTGGAAACACCATATATTTT. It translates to CASSDLSGNTIYF.

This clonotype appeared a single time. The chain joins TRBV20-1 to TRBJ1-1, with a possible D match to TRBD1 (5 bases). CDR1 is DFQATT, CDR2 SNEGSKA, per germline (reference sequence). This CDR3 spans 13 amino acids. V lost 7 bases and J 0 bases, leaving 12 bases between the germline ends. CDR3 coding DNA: TGCAGTGGGTTGGGGGAGGTGAACACTGAAGCTTTCTTT. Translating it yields CSGLGEVNTEAFF.